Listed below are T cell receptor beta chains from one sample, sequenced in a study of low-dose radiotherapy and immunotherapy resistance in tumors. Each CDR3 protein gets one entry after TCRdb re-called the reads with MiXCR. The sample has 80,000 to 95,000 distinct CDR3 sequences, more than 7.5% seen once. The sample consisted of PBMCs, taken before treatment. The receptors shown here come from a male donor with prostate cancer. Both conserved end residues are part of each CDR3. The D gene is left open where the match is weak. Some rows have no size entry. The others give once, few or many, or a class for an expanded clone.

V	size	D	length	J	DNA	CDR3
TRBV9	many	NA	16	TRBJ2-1	TGTGCCAGCAGCTCACGACTAGGAAGCTCCTACAATGAGCAGTTCTTC	CASSSRLGSSYNEQFF
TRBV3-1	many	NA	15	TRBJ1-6	TGTGCCAGCAGCCGGACCTCCCTGGAGAATTCACCCCTCCACTTT	CASSRTSLENSPLHF
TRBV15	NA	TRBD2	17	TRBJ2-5	TGTGCCACCAGCAGTGGTAGACTAGCGGGGAGGCCAGAGACCCAGTACTTC	CATSSGRLAGRPETQYF
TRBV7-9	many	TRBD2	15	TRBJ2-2	TGTGCCAGCAGCCCGAGACAAGCGGGAACCGGGGAGCTGTTTTTT	CASSPRQAGTGELFF
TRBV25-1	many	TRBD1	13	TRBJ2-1	TGTGCCAGCAGTCTCAGGGGGCGAGGTGAGCAGTTCTTC	CASSLRGRGEQFF
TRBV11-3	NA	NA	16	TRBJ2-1	TGTGCCAGCAGCGTCGCCGGGCCGCTGACCCACAATGAGCAGTTCTTC	CASSVAGPLTHNEQFF
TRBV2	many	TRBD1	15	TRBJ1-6	TGTGCCAGCAGTGAAATCGGGACAGCCAACTCACCCCTCCACTTT	CASSEIGTANSPLHF
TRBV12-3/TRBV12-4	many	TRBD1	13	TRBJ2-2	TGTGCCACCGGGGACAGCAACACCGGGGAGCTGTTTTTT	CATGDSNTGELFF
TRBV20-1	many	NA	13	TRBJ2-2	TGCAGTGCGCCCCTATGGACTACCGGGGAGCTGTTTTTT	CSAPLWTTGELFF
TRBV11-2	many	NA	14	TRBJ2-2	TGTGCCAGCAGCCGACCGAGGCCCCCCGGGGAGCTGTTTTTT	CASSRPRPPGELFF
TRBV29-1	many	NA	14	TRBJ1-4	TGCAGCGTTGGGGCAGGGTCAACTAATGAAAAACTGTTTTTT	CSVGAGSTNEKLFF
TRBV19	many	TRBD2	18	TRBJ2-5	TGTGCCAGTAGTATGTCGGGACTAGCGGGAGTACGACAGGGGACCCAGTACTTC	CASSMSGLAGVRQGTQYF
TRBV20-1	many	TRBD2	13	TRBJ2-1	TGCAGTGCTAGGAGTGGGACTAGCGGGATCGGGCTCTTC	CSARSGTSGIGLF
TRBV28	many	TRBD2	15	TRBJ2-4	TGTGCCAGCACCGTAGCGGGAGGGCAAAAAAACATTCAGTACTTC	CASTVAGGQKNIQYF
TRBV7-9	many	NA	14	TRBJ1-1	TGTGCCAGCAGCCGTGTGACAGTCAACACTGAAGCTTTCTTT	CASSRVTVNTEAFF
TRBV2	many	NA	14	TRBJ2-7	TGTGCCAGCAGTGACTCAGGGTTCTCCTACGAGCAGTACTTC	CASSDSGFSYEQYF
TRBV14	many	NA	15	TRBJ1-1	TGTGCCAGCAGCCCCCGATCCATAATGAACACTGAAGCTTTCTTT	CASSPRSIMNTEAFF
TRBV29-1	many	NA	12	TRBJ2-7	TGCAGCGTTGATAGGCTTTCGGGGGAGCAGTACTTC	CSVDRLSGEQYF
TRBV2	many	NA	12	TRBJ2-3	TGTGCCAGCAAGACAGCCACAGATACGCAGTATTTT	CASKTATDTQYF
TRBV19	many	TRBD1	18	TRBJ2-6	TGTGCCAGTAGTAGCCTGACAGGGCGCTTACCTGGGGCCAACGTCCTGACTTTC	CASSSLTGRLPGANVLTF
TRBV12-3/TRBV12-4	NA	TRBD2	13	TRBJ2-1	TGTGCCAGCAGCGGGGGGGTGGTGGATGAGCAGTTCTTC	CASSGGVVDEQFF
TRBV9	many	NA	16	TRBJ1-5	TGTGCCAGCAGCGTTGGGAGTGGGGGCGCGAATCAGCCCCAGCATTTT	CASSVGSGGANQPQHF
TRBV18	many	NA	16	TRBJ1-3	TGTGCCAGCTCTAGCGGGCAGCCAGGCTCCGGAAACACCATATATTTT	CASSSGQPGSGNTIYF
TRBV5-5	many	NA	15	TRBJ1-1	TGTGCCAGCGAAACAGGGCCTGGGGGAAACACTGAAGCTTTCTTT	CASETGPGGNTEAFF
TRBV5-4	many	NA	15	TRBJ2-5	TGTGCCAGCAGCTTGGCTGGTTCGGGAAAAGAGACCCAGTACTTC	CASSLAGSGKETQYF
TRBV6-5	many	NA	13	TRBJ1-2	TGTGCCAGCAGCCCGGGTGGTGATCGGGGCTACACCTTC	CASSPGGDRGYTF
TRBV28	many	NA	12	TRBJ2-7	TGTGCCAGCAGTCTCGGGACCGGAGAGCAGTACTTC	CASSLGTGEQYF
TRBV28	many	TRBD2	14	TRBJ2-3	TGTGCCAGCAGTTGGCCTAGCGGGAGTGATACGCAGTATTTT	CASSWPSGSDTQYF
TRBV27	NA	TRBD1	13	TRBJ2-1	TGTGCCAGCAGGACAGGGGGTGCCAATGAGCAGTTCTTC	CASRTGGANEQFF
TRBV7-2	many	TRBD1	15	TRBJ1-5	TGTGCCAGCAGCTTCGGGACAGGGGTTAGCCAGCCCCAGCATTTT	CASSFGTGVSQPQHF
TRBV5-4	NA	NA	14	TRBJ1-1	TGTGCCAGCAGCTTGAACGGAATGAACACTGAAGCTTTCTTT	CASSLNGMNTEAFF
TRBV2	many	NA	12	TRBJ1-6	TGTGCCAGCAGGCCCCTTAGTGGACCCCTCCACTTT	CASRPLSGPLHF
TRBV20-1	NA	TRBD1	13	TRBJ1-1	TGCAGTGCCCCGGGACAGGAGGGAACTGAAGCTTTCTTT	CSAPGQEGTEAFF
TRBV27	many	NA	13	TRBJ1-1	TGTGCCAGCAGCAGTACAGCGAACACTGAAGCTTTCTTT	CASSSTANTEAFF
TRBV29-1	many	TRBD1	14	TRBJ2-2	TGCAGCGTGGTGGGACAGGGGAACACCGGGGAGCTGTTTTTT	CSVVGQGNTGELFF
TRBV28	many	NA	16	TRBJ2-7	TGTGCCAGCAGTACACCGACAGGAATAGGCTCCTACGAGCAGTACTTC	CASSTPTGIGSYEQYF
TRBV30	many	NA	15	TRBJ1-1	TGTGCCTGGAGTCGGAGGGGAGGGTTAAACACTGAAGCTTTCTTT	CAWSRRGGLNTEAFF
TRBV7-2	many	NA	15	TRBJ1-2	TGTGCCAGCAGCTTATCAGGGACGGCAAACTATGGCTACACCTTC	CASSLSGTANYGYTF
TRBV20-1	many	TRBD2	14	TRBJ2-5	TGCAGTGCTAGTTTAGCGGGAGGGCCGGAGACCCAGTACTTC	CSASLAGGPETQYF
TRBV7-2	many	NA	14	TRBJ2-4	TGTGCCAGCGCTCTACTCAGTCGGGGAAACATTCAGTACTTC	CASALLSRGNIQYF
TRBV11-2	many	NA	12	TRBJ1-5	TGTGCCAGCAGCCACCCAGGCGGGGCCCAGCATTTT	CASSHPGGAQHF
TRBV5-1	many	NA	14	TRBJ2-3	TGCGCCAGCAACGATCCACAAAGCACAGATACGCAGTATTTT	CASNDPQSTDTQYF
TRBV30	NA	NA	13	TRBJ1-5	TGTGCCTGGGCGGGACATAGCAATCAGCCCCAGCATTTT	CAWAGHSNQPQHF